The clone carrying this T cell receptor beta chain was seen a single time. Its antigen is not identified. These data are taken from a study of T cell responses to AZD1222 COVID-19 vaccine. Turning to the study itself: Timing groups of about 4 and about 12 weeks for second doses were pooled.

The data were produced by immunoSEQ multiplex PCR, yet TCRdb's version contains in-frame clones alone and is incomplete. Altogether 240,000 or so clones are present, just over 90% being singletons, with the ten largest covering less than 0.65%. V lost 10 bases, J lost 8 bases, and 19 bases stayed unmatched. The CDR3 runs to 15 residues. Germline V gene data show CDR1 as MDHEN and CDR2 as SYDVKM. Study conclusions and caveats: Donors were mostly white British, more females; clonal diversity possibly underestimated. Just a handful of people given AZD1222 tested seropositive at baseline. Vaccine-associated CD4 TCRs spanned spike, dominant at 160-218 and 743-854.

This rearrangement joins TRBV28 to TRBJ1-2, with 7 bases aligning to TRBD1. The material sequenced was peripheral blood, taken on day 0 of AZD1222 vaccination. The TCR comes from an adult in good health. CDR3 residues: CATQTGRNPLDGYTF. In DNA, the CDR3 is TGTGCCACCCAGACAGGGAGGAATCCCTTGGACGGCTACACCTTC.